The 10 T cell receptor beta chains in this list originate from one sample, sequenced in a study of blood T cell repertoires in COVID-19. Some clones are missing from TCRdb's copy, which holds only in-frame ones; the method was immunoSEQ multiplex PCR. The table shows around 140,000 clones, with 78% occurring only once. Sample: peripheral blood. The receptors derive from a woman between 55 and 75 years old with acute or convalescent COVID-19.

CDR3 protein: CASSQDSGEAFF. CDR3 DNA sequence: TGCGCCAGCAGCCAAGATTCAGGGGAGGCTTTCTTT. This chain uses TRBV4-1 with TRBJ1-1; D perhaps matches TRBD1 (6 bases). Germline CDR1 is MGHRA and CDR2 is YSYEKL. The length of the CDR3 is 12 residues. V gave up 0 bases and J gave up 11 bases, with 10 bases separating them.

This sequence joins TRBV28 and TRBJ1-2; D remains ambiguous. V lost 8 bases and J 5 bases, leaving 27 bases between the germline ends. Germline assignment: CDR1 MDHEN and CDR2 SYDVKM. This CDR3 is 17 amino acids long. As DNA, the CDR3 is TGTGCCAGCGAATCCTTTATCACGGGAGGCGAAACTTATGGCTACACCTTC. It is translated as CASESFITGGETYGYTF.

This clone was recorded at least ten times. V is TRBV20-1 and J is TRBJ1-2, with D unclear. The CDR3 length is 14 residues. V dropped 3 bases and J dropped 5 bases, with 16 bases sitting between them. Germline values: CDR1 DFQATT, CDR2 SNEGSKA (reference sequence). The CDR3 protein is CSASSGLLNYGYTF. The CDR3 DNA is TGCAGTGCTAGTTCCGGGTTACTTAATTATGGCTACACCTTC.

The rearrangement links TRBV3-1 (or the pseudogene TRBV3-2) to TRBJ1-4, with D hard to call. The V end was cut by 2 bases, the J end by 7 bases, with 14 bases between. This CDR3 region has 15 residues. Germline CDR1 reads LGHDT; CDR2 reads YNNKEL (reference sequence). In nucleotides, the CDR3 is TGTGCCAGCAGCCAACCTCAGGCTATGGGTGAAAAACTGTTTTTT. This translates into CASSQPQAMGEKLFF.

CDR3 amino acids: CASSQDRGQWTEAFF. The CDR3 nucleotides read TGCGCCAGCAGCCAAGATCGGGGACAGTGGACTGAAGCTTTCTTT. The V gene is TRBV4-1, the J gene TRBJ1-1; 7 bases align to TRBD1. Losses at the gene ends were 0 bases for V and 5 bases for J; bases not matched to a gene: 6. This CDR3 is built from 15 residues. Germline V lookup: CDR1 MGHRA, CDR2 YSYEKL.

The V call is TRBV7-9, the J call TRBJ1-3; D not certain. The CDR3 consists of 13 residues. Per germline, CDR1 SEHNR and CDR2 FQNEAQ (reference sequence). V was trimmed by 5 bases and J by 4 bases, leaving 9 bases between them. The DNA of the CDR3 is TGTGCCAGCAGCGTTGGGAGGGGAAACACCATATATTTT. Translation gives CASSVGRGNTIYF.

This sequence joins TRBV18 and TRBJ2-3; 15 bases fit TRBD2. V shed 1 base and J 4 bases; nucleotides not matched to a gene: 0. This CDR3 is 16 amino acids long. Per germline, CDR1 KGHSH and CDR2 LQKENI. The CDR3 loop reads CASSPRTSGRADTQYF. The CDR3 coding sequence is TGTGCCAGCTCACCACGGACTAGCGGGAGGGCAGATACGCAGTATTTT.

The gene calls are TRBV19 and TRBJ2-2; 7 bases fit TRBD1. The V gene end was trimmed by 11 bases and the J gene end by 1 base; junction bases not matched to a gene: 10. CDR1 and CDR2 (germline): LNHDA, SQIVND (reference sequence). The length of the CDR3 is 15 residues. In nucleotides, the CDR3 is TGTGCCGTTGCAGACAGGGTACGGAACACCGGGGAGCTGTTTTTT. Protein: CAVADRVRNTGELFF. The full variable domain, with the rest looked up from reference TRBV19 and TRBJ2-2, is DGGITQSPKYLFRKEGQNVTLSCEQNLNHDAMYWYRQDPGQGLRLIYYSQIVNDFQKGDIAEGYSVSREKKESFPLTVTSAQKNPTAFYLCAVADRVRNTGELFFGEGSRLTVL.

For the CDR3, the DNA is TGTGCCAGCAGCAAGGGGCGGATATTCACCGGGGAGCTGTTTTTT. This translates into CASSKGRIFTGELFF. The chain couples TRBV21-1 to TRBJ2-2; the table names TRBD1, a call not compared with the DNA. TRBV21-1 is labeled a pseudogene. CDR3 size: 15 residues.

The chain is built from TRBV7-8 and TRBJ2-1; the match to TRBD2 covers 10 bases. Germline trimming cut 5 bases from V and 4 bases from J; bases unmatched to any gene: 5. The CDR3 runs to 15 residues. Germline CDR1 SGHVS, CDR2 FQNEAQ. For the CDR3, the DNA is TGTGCCAGCAGCCCTCTAGCGGGAGCTTACAATGAGCAGTTCTTC. This sequence encodes CASSPLAGAYNEQFF.